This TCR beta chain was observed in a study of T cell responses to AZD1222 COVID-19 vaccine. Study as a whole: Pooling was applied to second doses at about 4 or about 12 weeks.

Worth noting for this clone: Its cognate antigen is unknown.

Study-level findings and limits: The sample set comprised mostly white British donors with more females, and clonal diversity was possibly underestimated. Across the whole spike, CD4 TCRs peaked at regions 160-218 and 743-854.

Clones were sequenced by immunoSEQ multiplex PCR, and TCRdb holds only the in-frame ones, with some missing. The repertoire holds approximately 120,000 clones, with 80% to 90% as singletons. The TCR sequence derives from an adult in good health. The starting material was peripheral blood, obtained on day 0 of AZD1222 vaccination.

CDR3 DNA: TGTGCCAGCAGTGTTGCAGGTCCGGGGCAGTACAACACTGAAGCTTTCTTT. The encoded protein is CASSVAGPGQYNTEAFF. The genes are TRBV2 and TRBJ1-1, with D possibly TRBD1 on 5 matching bases. Trimming took off 4 bases at V and 2 bases at J, with 20 bases between the two ends. CDR1 and CDR2 (germline): SNHLY, FYNNEI. The CDR3 totals 17 residues. The entire variable domain, with the rest obtained from reference TRBV2 and TRBJ1-1, is as follows: EPEVTQTPSHQVTQMGQEVILRCVPISNHLYFYWYRQILGQKVEFLVSFYNNEISEKSEIFDDQFSVERPDGSNFTLKIRSTKLEDSAMYFCASSVAGPGQYNTEAFFGQGTRLTVV.